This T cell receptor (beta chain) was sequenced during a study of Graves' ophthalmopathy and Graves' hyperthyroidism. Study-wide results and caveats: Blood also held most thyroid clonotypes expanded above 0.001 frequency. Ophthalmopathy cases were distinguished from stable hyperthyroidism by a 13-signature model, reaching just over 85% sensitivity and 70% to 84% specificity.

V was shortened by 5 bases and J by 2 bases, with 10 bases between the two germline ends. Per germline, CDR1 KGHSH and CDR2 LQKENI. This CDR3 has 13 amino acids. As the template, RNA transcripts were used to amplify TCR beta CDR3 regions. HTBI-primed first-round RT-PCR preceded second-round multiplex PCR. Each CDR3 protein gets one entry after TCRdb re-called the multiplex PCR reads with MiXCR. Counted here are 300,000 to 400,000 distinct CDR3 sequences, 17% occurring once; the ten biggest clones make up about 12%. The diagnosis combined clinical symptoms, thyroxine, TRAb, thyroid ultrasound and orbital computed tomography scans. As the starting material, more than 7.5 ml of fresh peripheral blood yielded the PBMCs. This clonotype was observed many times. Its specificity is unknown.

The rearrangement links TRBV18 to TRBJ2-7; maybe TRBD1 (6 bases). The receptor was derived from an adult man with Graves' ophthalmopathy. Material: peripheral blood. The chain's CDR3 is CASSDGTTYEQYF. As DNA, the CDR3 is TGTGCCAGCTCAGACGGGACAACCTACGAGCAGTACTTC.